These 11 T cell receptor beta chains share one sample of origin, sequenced in a study of identical twins. One entry per CDR3 protein results from TCRdb running MiXCR on the 5' RACE reads. The data hold fewer than 350,000 distinct CDR3 sequences, with less than 9% observed a single time. The data also belong to a second study, concerning yellow fever vaccine responses in identical twins.

Material: memory (CD45RO+) T cells sorted from blood. The origin of the receptors is a woman under 30 in good health.

This clonotype was seen a handful of times. This chain joins TRBV2 and TRBJ2-1, with 14 positions matching TRBD2. With V trimmed by 6 bases and J by 6 bases, 19 bases remained unmatched. This CDR3 is built from 20 residues. In germline, CDR1 is SNHLY, CDR2 FYNNEI. CDR3 bases: TGTGCCAGCAGCATCGAGAGGACCGGGACTAGCGGGAGTCATGCCAATGAGCAGTTCTTC. It specifies CASSIERTGTSGSHANEQFF.

This clonotype has just a few counts. J is TRBJ2-7 and V is TRBV20-1; 8 bases fit TRBD2. This CDR3 has 14 amino acids. Germline CDR1 is DFQATT and CDR2 is SNEGSKA (reference sequence). The V gene end was trimmed by 5 bases and the J gene end by 5 bases; junction bases not matched to a gene: 11. CDR3 sequence: CSAATSGGRHEQYF. As DNA, the CDR3 is TGCAGTGCTGCTACTAGCGGCGGGCGCCACGAGCAGTACTTC.

This clonotype is termed medium-sized. This chain connects TRBV7-2 to TRBJ1-1; D remains ambiguous. Trimming took 4 bases from V and 1 from J, leaving 10 bases between them. The CDR3 has 14 amino acids. Germline CDR1 reads SGHTA; CDR2 reads FQGNSA. CDR3 amino acids: CASSSLIWNTEAFF. CDR3 nucleotide sequence: TGTGCCAGCAGCTCCCTTATTTGGAACACTGAAGCTTTCTTT.

This clonotype has only a few counts. The V and J genes are TRBV5-5 and TRBJ2-7; D is unresolved. Germline V gene data show CDR1 as SGHKS and CDR2 as YYEKEE (reference sequence). Trimming removed 1 base from V and 5 bases from J, with 10 bases in between. This CDR3 has 13 amino acids. The CDR3 loop is CASSLTTGHEQYV. CDR3 nucleotides: TGTGCCAGCAGCTTGACGACGGGCCACGAGCAGTACGTC.

This sequence joins TRBV6-1 and TRBJ1-5; unclear D gene. Germline CDR1 reads MNHNS; CDR2 reads SASEGT. Trimming stripped 2 bases from V and 4 bases from J, with 6 bases between. The CDR3 loop spans 13 amino acids. In DNA, the CDR3 is TGTGCCAGCAGTGAATCCGAGAATCAGCCCCAGCATTTT. Protein sequence: CASSESENQPQHF.

This clonotype was seen a handful of times. The chain uses TRBV14 and TRBJ2-3; 7 bases line up with TRBD2. Germline V gene lookup returns CDR1 SGHDN and CDR2 FVKESK. The J segment lost 3 bases and the V segment lost 5 bases, leaving 2 bases of the junction unmatched. The CDR3 runs 13 residues. CDR3 in DNA: TGTGCCAGCAGCGGGACTATTACAGATACGCAGTATTTT. It yields the protein CASSGTITDTQYF.

This clonotype has a count of ten or more. This chain links TRBV28 with TRBJ2-7; TRBD2 matches at 8 bases. The CDR3 has 17 amino acids. Unmatched junction bases numbered 14, after V lost 4 bases and J lost 3 bases. Germline V gives CDR1 MDHEN, CDR2 SYDVKM. The CDR3 reads CASSSITSGGPNYEQYV. The CDR3 nucleotides read TGTGCCAGCAGTTCAATTACTAGCGGCGGACCCAACTACGAGCAGTACGTC.

The CDR3 is CSAPSGGFGARYF. DNA for the CDR3: TGCAGTGCCCCAAGTGGCGGGTTCGGGGCCCGGTACTTC. The chain links TRBV20-1 to TRBJ2-5, with D tentatively TRBD1 or TRBD2 (5 bases each). This CDR3 region has 13 residues. Trimming took off 6 bases at V and 13 bases at J, with 24 bases between the two ends. Looked up from germline, CDR1 is DFQATT and CDR2 is SNEGSKA (reference sequence).

In its sample, this clonotype was seen a few times. The gene calls are TRBV3-1 and TRBJ1-5; D is undetermined. The CDR3 is 14 amino acids. CDR1 LGHDT and CDR2 YNNKEL come from the germline V gene (reference sequence). V was shortened by 4 bases and J by 4 bases, with 11 bases between the two germline ends. CDR3 bases: TGTGCCAGCAGCCCCAGTGGAGCGAATCAGCCCCAGCATTTT. It encodes CASSPSGANQPQHF.

This clonotype has just a few counts. The CDR3 DNA reads as TGTGCCAGCAGCCAAGTCTTATCGGGCACCGGGGAGCTGTTTTTT. Translation gives CASSQVLSGTGELFF. This chain connects TRBV3-1 to TRBJ2-2; D not resolved. The CDR3 sequence is 15 residues long. Between the trimmed V and J ends, which lost 1 base and 4 bases, there was a span of 10 bases. CDR1 and CDR2 (germline): LGHDT, YNNKEL (reference sequence).

A few counts support this clonotype. This chain connects TRBV12-3 or TRBV12-4 to TRBJ2-6; maybe TRBD2 (6 bases). The CDR3 length is 18 residues. Trimming stripped 2 bases from V and 4 bases from J, with 18 bases between. The CDR3 region is CASSLSGRGRLGANVLTF. DNA for the CDR3: TGTGCCAGCAGTTTATCCGGCCGAGGGAGGTTAGGGGCCAACGTCCTGACTTTC.